This T cell receptor (beta chain) originates from a study of T-cell reconstitution after alpha-beta-depleted transplantation in children. Preparation of the TCRbeta library involved a method that used unique molecular identifiers. TCRdb fed the PCR reads into MiXCR, producing one record per CDR3 protein. Of around 370,000 distinct CDR3 sequences detected, 10% appear once; the ten largest clones hold 2% to 2.5%. Germline loops: CDR1 MNHEY, CDR2 SVGAGI. V gave up 4 bases and J gave up 0 bases; unmatched junction bases: 3. The length of the CDR3 is 14 residues. The clonotype was recovered from a human donor who donated a stem cell graft to a child with acute lymphoblastic leukemia. This sequence joins TRBV6-5 and TRBJ2-7; TRBD1 aligns across 7 bases. Specimen: PBMCs from the stem cell graft donor, collected from the stem cell graft. CDR3 in DNA: TGTGCCAGCAGTTTTGACAGGGCCTCCTACGAGCAGTACTTC. Its protein is CASSFDRASYEQYF.